The 30 T cell receptor beta chains presented below share a single source sample, sequenced in a study of cytomegalovirus exposure and HLA in healthy donors. The primer mix had 60 Vbeta and 13 Jbeta primers. Libraries were prepared by immunoSEQ multiplex PCR; TCRdb keeps only in-frame clonotypes and omits some of them. The table records 72,000 or so clones, 75% of them present only once. Sample: PBMCs. The receptors stem from a woman under 40 in good health and CMV-seropositive.

The CDR3 loop reads CASSSSARADEQYF. The CDR3 coding sequence is TGTGCCAGCTCGTCATCGGCCAGGGCCGACGAGCAGTACTTC. The chain uses TRBV18 and TRBJ2-7, with D tentatively TRBD1 (5 bases). The CDR3 sequence is 14 residues long. Germline CDR1 and CDR2: KGHSH and LQKENI. Trimming took off 6 bases at V and 5 bases at J, with 17 bases between the two ends.

The chain carries TRBV7-9 and TRBJ2-1, with TRBD1 identical over 9 bases. The V and J ends lost 2 bases and 6 bases, in that order; junction bases with no gene match: 8. The CDR3 consists of 16 residues. CDR1 is SEHNR and CDR2 is FQNEAQ in the germline V gene (reference sequence). CDR3 amino acids: CASSLQGGTGSNEQFF. The CDR3 DNA follows: TGTGCCAGCAGCTTACAAGGCGGGACAGGGTCCAATGAGCAGTTCTTC.

In nucleotides, the CDR3 is TGTGCCAGCAGCCAATCAAAAGTTGCGTACAATGAGCAGTTCTTC. This encodes CASSQSKVAYNEQFF. The chain has TRBV7-9 and TRBJ2-1; D remains unclear. The germline V and J ends were trimmed by 5 bases and 4 bases, with 15 bases remaining between them. Germline V gives CDR1 SEHNR, CDR2 FQNEAQ (reference sequence). The CDR3 runs 15 residues. The full variable domain, in which reference TRBV7-9 and TRBJ2-1 provide the parts outside the CDR3, is DTGVSQNPRHKITKRGQNVTFRCDPISEHNRLYWYRQTLGQGPEFLTYFQNEAQLEKSRLLSDRFSAERPKGSFSTLEIQRTEQGDSAMYLCASSQSKVAYNEQFFGPGTRLTVL.

V and J are TRBV11-2 and TRBJ2-1; TRBD1 matches at 8 bases. This CDR3 comprises 18 residues. Germline CDR1 is SGHAT and CDR2 is FQNNGV. The V segment lost 3 bases and the J segment 4 bases; nucleotides outside the gene matches: 14. The CDR3 DNA sequence: TGTGCCAGCAGCTTTTCCGGCAGGACAGGGTGGGTTTACAATGAGCAGTTCTTC. It specifies CASSFSGRTGWVYNEQFF. The full variable domain, completed using reference TRBV11-2 and TRBJ2-1, is EAGVAQSPRYKIIEKRQSVAFWCNPISGHATLYWYQQILGQGPKLLIQFQNNGVVDDSQLPKDRFSAERLKGVDSTLKIQPAKLEDSAVYLCASSFSGRTGWVYNEQFFGPGTRLTVL.

The V call is TRBV4-2, the J call TRBJ2-6; 9 bases align to TRBD1. V was clipped by 4 bases and J by 4 bases; unmatched bases: 5. This CDR3 comprises 16 residues. Germline V CDR1 and CDR2: LGHNA, YNFKEQ. In nucleotides, the CDR3 is TGTGCCAGCAGCCCATGGACAGGGGCCGGGGCCAACGTCCTGACTTTC. Translating gives CASSPWTGAGANVLTF.

The chain recombines TRBV28 with TRBJ1-2; TRBD1 aligns across 9 bases. This CDR3 comprises 15 residues. The V segment lost 3 bases and the J segment 9 bases; nucleotides outside the gene matches: 11. Germline CDR1 reads MDHEN; CDR2 reads SYDVKM. DNA for the CDR3: TGTGCCAGCAGTTTCCCCGGGACAGGGAAGGATCGCTACACCTTC. This codes for CASSFPGTGKDRYTF.

V is TRBV19 and J is TRBJ2-2; 8 nucleotides align to TRBD1. This CDR3 is built from 15 residues. Germline V gene lookup returns CDR1 LNHDA and CDR2 SQIVND (reference sequence). J was trimmed by 7 bases and V by 4 bases; bases with no gene match: 8. The CDR3 sequence is CASSTTGVRDGELFF. DNA of the CDR3: TGTGCCAGTAGTACGACAGGGGTTCGTGACGGGGAGCTGTTTTTT. The variable domain in full, completed from reference TRBV19 and TRBJ2-2, reads DGGITQSPKYLFRKEGQNVTLSCEQNLNHDAMYWYRQDPGQGLRLIYYSQIVNDFQKGDIAEGYSVSREKKESFPLTVTSAQKNPTAFYLCASSTTGVRDGELFFGEGSRLTVL.

The chain couples TRBV5-5 to TRBJ2-7, with D maybe TRBD1 (6 bases). The CDR3 has 15 residues. The germline V gene encodes CDR1 SGHKS and CDR2 YYEKEE (reference sequence). V was clipped by 9 bases and J by 3 bases, with 22 bases between them. The CDR3 protein is CATRRYRDKDYEQYF. CDR3 nucleotide sequence: TGTGCCACCCGCAGATACCGGGACAAAGACTACGAGCAGTACTTC.

This clone has just one count. The V and J genes are TRBV10-3 and TRBJ2-5, with a weak D call TRBD1 (6 bases). The CDR3 consists of 12 residues. V lost 2 bases and J 7 bases, leaving 8 bases between the germline ends. Per the germline V gene, CDR1 is ENHRY and CDR2 is SYGVKD. The CDR3 nucleotides read TGTGCCATCAGTGAGGGACAGATGACCCAGTACTTC. Protein product: CAISEGQMTQYF.

The V gene is TRBV11-3, the J gene TRBJ2-1; tentatively, D is TRBD1 (5 bases). The CDR3 runs to 15 residues. Germline V lookup: CDR1 SGHNT, CDR2 YENEEA. The germline V and J ends were trimmed by 1 base and 9 bases, with 16 bases remaining between them. The CDR3 bases are TGTGCCAGCAGCTTAGCCCGGCTAGGGGTGGGTGAGCAGTTCTTC. Translation gives CASSLARLGVGEQFF. The whole variable domain, filled in from reference TRBV11-3 and TRBJ2-1, reads EAGVVQSPRYKIIEKKQPVAFWCNPISGHNTLYWYLQNLGQGPELLIRYENEEAVDDSQLPKDRFSAERLKGVDSTLKIQPAELGDSAVYLCASSLARLGVGEQFFGPGTRLTVL.

This sequence joins TRBV5-5 and TRBJ2-1; D might be TRBD2 (6 bases). Trimming left V 4 bases short and J 4 bases short, with 18 bases between. The CDR3 extends over 16 amino acids. Germline loops: CDR1 SGHKS, CDR2 YYEKEE (reference sequence). The CDR3 spells CASSESGGTAYNEQFF. CDR3 bases: TGTGCCAGCAGCGAGTCCGGCGGGACGGCATACAATGAGCAGTTCTTC.

The J gene is TRBJ1-2, the V gene TRBV6-5; perhaps TRBD1 as D (6 bases). Between the trimmed V and J ends, which lost 6 bases and 4 bases, there was a span of 9 bases. The CDR3 covers 12 residues. Germline V gives CDR1 MNHEY, CDR2 SVGAGI. This CDR3 is CASSQDSYGYTF. CDR3 coding DNA: TGTGCCAGCAGCCAGGACAGCTATGGCTACACCTTC.

This clone has a single count. The rearrangement uses TRBV25-1 and TRBJ2-5, with 10 bases aligning to TRBD2. Germline CDR1 MGHDK, CDR2 SYGVNS. The J segment lost 4 bases and the V segment lost 5 bases, leaving 7 bases of the junction unmatched. CDR3 length equals 15 residues. The CDR3 DNA sequence: TGTGCCAGCAGTAGCGGGAGGGTTCTAGGAGAGACCCAGTACTTC. This codes for CASSSGRVLGETQYF.

V and J are TRBV7-9 and TRBJ2-3; 12 nucleotides match TRBD2. V lost 1 base and J lost 1; bases outside the gene matches: 3. CDR3 length: 17 amino acids. The V gene's germline CDR1 is SEHNR and CDR2 FQNEAQ (reference sequence). The CDR3 sequence is CASSLGGLAGRTDTQYF. The CDR3 DNA reads TGTGCCAGCAGCTTAGGGGGACTAGCGGGCCGCACAGATACGCAGTATTTT.

This sequence joins TRBV19 and TRBJ2-3; possible D gene TRBD2, 5 bases. The CDR3 spans 18 residues. In germline, CDR1 is LNHDA, CDR2 SQIVND (reference sequence). The V gene lost 2 bases and the J gene lost 0 bases, with 18 bases spanning the gap. The CDR3 loop reads CASSIIGSRVWSTDTQYF. DNA of the CDR3: TGTGCCAGTAGTATAATTGGTTCGAGGGTATGGAGCACAGATACGCAGTATTTT. Full variable domain (outside the CDR3, taken from reference TRBV19 and TRBJ2-3): DGGITQSPKYLFRKEGQNVTLSCEQNLNHDAMYWYRQDPGQGLRLIYYSQIVNDFQKGDIAEGYSVSREKKESFPLTVTSAQKNPTAFYLCASSIIGSRVWSTDTQYFGPGTRLTVL.

This chain links TRBV29-1 with TRBJ2-2; D not certain. CDR1 and CDR2 (germline): SQVTM, ANQGSEA. Trimming took off 7 bases at V and 7 bases at J, with 13 bases between the two ends. The CDR3 loop spans 12 amino acids. Here the CDR3 reads CSALVRIGELFF. The CDR3 nucleotides are TGCAGCGCCCTAGTCCGGATCGGGGAGCTGTTTTTT.

The V gene is TRBV7-9, the J gene TRBJ2-7, with 8 bases that match TRBD2. Germline-derived CDR1 and CDR2 are SEHNR and FQNEAQ (reference sequence). This CDR3 region has 11 residues. Trimming at V came to 4 bases and at J to 7 bases, leaving 0 bases not matched to a gene. The CDR3 DNA sequence: TGTGCCAGCAGCTCGGGAGGGGAGCAGTACTTC. It translates to CASSSGGEQYF. The whole variable domain, filled in from reference TRBV7-9 and TRBJ2-7, reads DTGVSQNPRHKITKRGQNVTFRCDPISEHNRLYWYRQTLGQGPEFLTYFQNEAQLEKSRLLSDRFSAERPKGSFSTLEIQRTEQGDSAMYLCASSSGGEQYFGPGTRLTVT.

CDR3 region: CASSSRQGTYTDTQYF. CDR3 in DNA: TGTGCCAGCAGCTCGCGACAGGGCACTTACACAGATACGCAGTATTTT. The J gene is TRBJ2-3, the V gene TRBV14, with TRBD1 matching over 7 bases. Germline V gives CDR1 SGHDN, CDR2 FVKESK. The CDR3 is made up of 16 amino acids. After removal of 5 bases from V and 2 bases from J, the junction contained 10 bases not matched to a gene. The full variable domain, with the rest looked up from reference TRBV14 and TRBJ2-3, is EAGVTQFPSHSVIEKGQTVTLRCDPISGHDNLYWYRRVMGKEIKFLLHFVKESKQDESGMPNNRFLAERTGGTYSTLKVQPAELEDSGVYFCASSSRQGTYTDTQYFGPGTRLTVL.

The chain is built from TRBV28 and TRBJ2-6, with a tentative D call TRBD1 (6 bases). V lost 7 bases to trimming and J lost 2 bases, with 12 bases between them. Germline V gene sequence: CDR1 MDHEN, CDR2 SYDVKM. The CDR3 has 15 amino acids. CDR3 nucleotides: TGTGCCAGCAATCCGTCAGGGGCTGGGGCCAACGTCCTGACTTTC. This translates into CASNPSGAGANVLTF.

This chain connects TRBV7-6 to TRBJ2-2, with 7 bases lining up with TRBD2. The ends lost 2 bases at V and 4 bases at J; junction bases unmatched: 16. Germline V CDR1 and CDR2: SGHVS, FNYEAQ. The CDR3 is 19 residues long. The CDR3 sequence: CASSLCWGSGILCTGELFF. The CDR3 DNA is TGTGCCAGCAGCTTATGTTGGGGGAGCGGGATCCTGTGCACCGGGGAGCTGTTTTTT.

The chain has TRBV14 and TRBJ2-1, with 10 bases identical to TRBD2. CDR1 and CDR2 from the germline V gene are SGHDN and FVKESK. The CDR3 is 15 residues long. V shed 7 bases and J 8 bases; nucleotides not matched to a gene: 11. CDR3 sequence (DNA): TGTGCCAGCACCCTAGGCTCCGGGACTAGCGATGAGCAGTTCTTC. Protein: CASTLGSGTSDEQFF.

The V and J genes are TRBV10-3 and TRBJ2-1; 12 bases are shared with TRBD2. The CDR3 consists of 14 residues. Germline CDR1 ENHRY, CDR2 SYGVKD. The J segment lost 5 bases and the V segment lost 6 bases, leaving 2 bases of the junction unmatched. CDR3 loop: CAISLAGGNNEQFF. CDR3 DNA sequence: TGTGCCATCAGCCTAGCGGGAGGGAACAATGAGCAGTTCTTC.

This clone was recorded once. The chain recombines TRBV11-2 with TRBJ2-6; tentative D call: TRBD2 (6 bases). CDR3 length equals 14 residues. Germline V CDR1 and CDR2: SGHAT, FQNNGV. Deletions cut 5 bases from V and 2 bases from J, with 7 bases between. CDR3 DNA sequence: TGTGCCAGCAGCCCGGGGGCTGGGGCCAACGTCCTGACTTTC. Translating gives CASSPGAGANVLTF.

The gene calls are TRBV7-3 and TRBJ2-3, with TRBD2 matching 14 bases. Germline assignment: CDR1 SGHTA and CDR2 FQGTGA. CDR3 size: 19 residues. Losses at the gene ends were 5 bases for V and 0 bases for J; bases not matched to a gene: 10. The CDR3 DNA follows: TGTGCCAGCAGCCCGGGACTAGCGGGAGAACATTCTAGCACAGATACGCAGTATTTT. It yields the protein CASSPGLAGEHSSTDTQYF.

The rearrangement joins TRBV28 to TRBJ2-7; 9 nucleotides agree with TRBD1. Trimming cost V 5 bases and J 7 bases; bases outside gene matches: 15. Germline lookup yields CDR1 MDHEN and CDR2 SYDVKM. This CDR3 spans 16 amino acids. CDR3 sequence (DNA): TGTGCCAGCAGTACCCCGGGACAGGGTGGTCTCGAGGAGCAGTACTTC. It yields the protein CASSTPGQGGLEEQYF.

This clone was recorded once. The rearrangement uses TRBV2 and TRBJ2-2; 11 bases match TRBD2. This CDR3 spans 17 amino acids. Germline V CDR1 and CDR2: SNHLY, FYNNEI. J was trimmed by 6 bases and V by 3 bases; bases with no gene match: 9. The CDR3 DNA follows: TGTGCCAGCAGTGATAGCGGGAGGGCTCGAAACTCCGGGGAGCTGTTTTTT. It yields the protein CASSDSGRARNSGELFF.

The V and J genes are TRBV15 and TRBJ1-2, with D possibly TRBD1 on 5 matching bases. The V end was cut by 0 bases, the J end by 5 bases, with 22 bases between. CDR1 LNHNV and CDR2 YYDKDF come from the germline V gene (reference sequence). This CDR3 region has 18 residues. This CDR3 reads CATSRDLPGLGSQYGYTF. CDR3 DNA: TGTGCCACCAGCAGAGATTTGCCAGGGCTGGGGTCCCAGTATGGCTACACCTTC.

This chain connects TRBV28 to TRBJ2-7; D may be TRBD2 (6 bases). The CDR3 contains 17 residues. V lost 4 bases, J lost 1 base, and 20 bases lay in between. Germline V lookup: CDR1 MDHEN, CDR2 SYDVKM. The CDR3 bases are TGTGCCAGCAGTTCCCATGATACGGGAGCGTGGTCCTACGAGCAGTACTTC. This gives the protein CASSSHDTGAWSYEQYF. Full variable domain (missing parts from reference TRBV28 and TRBJ2-7): DVKVTQSSRYLVKRTGEKVFLECVQDMDHENMFWYRQDPGLGLRLIYFSYDVKMKEKGDIPEGYSVSREKKERFSLILESASTNQTSMYLCASSSHDTGAWSYEQYFGPGTRLTVT.

The chain combines TRBV15 with TRBJ1-3, with 9 positions matching TRBD1. Trimming at V came to 3 bases and at J to 2 bases, leaving 11 bases not matched to a gene. CDR3 length: 18 residues. CDR1 LNHNV and CDR2 YYDKDF come from the germline V gene (reference sequence). The CDR3 loop is CATSSGTGKAVTGNTIYF. In DNA, the CDR3 is TGTGCCACCAGCAGCGGGACAGGGAAAGCAGTAACTGGAAACACCATATATTTT.

This clone was recorded many times. The chain recombines TRBV5-4 with TRBJ1-6; D not resolved. Germline V CDR1 and CDR2: SGHNT, YYREEE (reference sequence). Trimming removed 9 bases from V and 0 bases from J, with 10 bases in between. CDR3 length: 14 amino acids. Here the CDR3 DNA reads TGTGCCACACGTTCCAGCTCCTATAATTCACCCCTCCACTTT. Protein: CATRSSSYNSPLHF. The whole variable domain, filled in from reference TRBV5-4 and TRBJ1-6, reads ETGVTQSPTHLIKTRGQQVTLRCSSQSGHNTVSWYQQALGQGPQFIFQYYREEENGRGNFPPRFSGLQFPNYSSELNVNALELDDSALYLCATRSSSYNSPLHFGNGTRLTVT.